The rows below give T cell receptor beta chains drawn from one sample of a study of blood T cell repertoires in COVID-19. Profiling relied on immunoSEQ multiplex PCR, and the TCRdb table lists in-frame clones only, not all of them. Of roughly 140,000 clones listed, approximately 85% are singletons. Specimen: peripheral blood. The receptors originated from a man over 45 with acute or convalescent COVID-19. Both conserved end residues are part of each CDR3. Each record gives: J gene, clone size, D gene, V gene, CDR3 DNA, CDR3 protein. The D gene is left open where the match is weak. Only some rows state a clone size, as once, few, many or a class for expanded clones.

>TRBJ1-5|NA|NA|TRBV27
TGTGCCAGCAGTTATTTCGGAGGCAATCAGCCCCAGCATTTT
CASSYFGGNQPQHF
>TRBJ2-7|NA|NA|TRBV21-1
TGTGCCAGCACCCTGAGGCGGGACTCCTACGAGCAGTACTTC
CASTLRRDSYEQYF
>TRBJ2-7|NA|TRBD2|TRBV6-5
TGTGCCCGCAGTTCCCGGGGCGGGGGGGATTACGAGCAGTACTTC
CARSSRGGGDYEQYF
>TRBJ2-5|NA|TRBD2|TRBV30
TGTGCCTGGGCCGGGACTAGTAAGCGCGAGACCCAGTACTTC
CAWAGTSKRETQYF
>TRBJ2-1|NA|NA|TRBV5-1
TGCGCCAGCAAGATTTCCGGGACTCAGTACAATGAGCAGTTCTTC
CASKISGTQYNEQFF
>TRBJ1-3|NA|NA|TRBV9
TGTGCCAGCAGCGTAGGGGAGGGTCGGGACACCATATATTTT
CASSVGEGRDTIYF
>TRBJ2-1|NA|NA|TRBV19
TGTGCCAGTAGTATAGGGTTCATGGCAGGGGCTAACAATGAGCAGTTCTTC
CASSIGFMAGANNEQFF
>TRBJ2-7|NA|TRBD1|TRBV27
TGTGCCAGCAGCCATGGGGACAGATTCTACGAGCAGTACTTC
CASSHGDRFYEQYF
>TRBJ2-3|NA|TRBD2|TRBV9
TGTGCCAGCAGCCGCGGGGTAGCGGGAAATTGGGGTACAGATACGCAGTATTTT
CASSRGVAGNWGTDTQYF
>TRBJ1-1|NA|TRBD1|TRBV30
TGTGCCTGGAGTGGGACAGGGATGATCACTGAAGCTTTCTTT
CAWSGTGMITEAFF
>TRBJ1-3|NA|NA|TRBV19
TGTGCCAGTAGTATCCCGGGTGACGGAAACACCATATATTTT
CASSIPGDGNTIYF
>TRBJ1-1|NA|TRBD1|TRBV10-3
TGTGCCATCAGTGAGCCGGGACAGGGGGCGTCATCCATCGTCGGCACTGAAGCTTTCTTT
CAISEPGQGASSIVGTEAFF
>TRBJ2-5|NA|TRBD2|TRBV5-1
TGCGCCAGCAGCCCCAGACTAGCGGGAGATGGCGAGACCCAGTACTTC
CASSPRLAGDGETQYF
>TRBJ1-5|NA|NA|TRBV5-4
TGTGCCAGCAGCCTTCAAGGAGGGGAGTCTCAGCCCCAGCATTTT
CASSLQGGESQPQHF
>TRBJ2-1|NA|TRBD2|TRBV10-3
TGTGCCATCAGTGTAACCCCTAGCGGGAGTTTCGATGAGCAGTTCTTC
CAISVTPSGSFDEQFF
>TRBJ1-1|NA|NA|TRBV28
TGTGCCAGCAGTTCTCCTCCCCCCACGGGGTTGAACACTGAAGCTTTCTTT
CASSSPPPTGLNTEAFF
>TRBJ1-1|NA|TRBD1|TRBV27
TGTGCCAGCAGTTTAAACAGGGGTGGCACTGAAGCTTTCTTT
CASSLNRGGTEAFF
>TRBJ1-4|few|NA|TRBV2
TGTGCCAGCAGTGGGACAGCCACCCTCCTCGAGGGACTGTTTTTT
CASSGTATLLEGLFF
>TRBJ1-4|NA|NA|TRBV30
TGTGCCTGGAGCGCGATTGAAAAACTGTTTTTT
CAWSAIEKLFF
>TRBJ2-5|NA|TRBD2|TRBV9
TGTGCCAGCAGCGTTTCTCCAGCGGGGGCGCGAGAGACCCAGTACTTC
CASSVSPAGARETQYF
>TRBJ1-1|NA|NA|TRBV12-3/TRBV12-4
TGTGCCAGCAGTTTAGCCACCGGGACAGAAGCTTTCTTT
CASSLATGTEAFF
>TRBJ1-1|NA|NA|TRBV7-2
TGTGCCAGCAGCTTAGAGAGGGAGTTCCCTGAAGCTTTCTTT
CASSLEREFPEAFF
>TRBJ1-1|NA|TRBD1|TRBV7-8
TGTGCCAGCAACAGGGGAGCGGACACTGAAGCTTTCTTT
CASNRGADTEAFF
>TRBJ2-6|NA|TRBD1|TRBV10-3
TGTGCCATCAGACAGGGGGGATCTGGGGCCAACGTCCTGACTTTC
CAIRQGGSGANVLTF
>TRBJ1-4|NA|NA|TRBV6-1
TGTGCCAGCAGTGAACAGGGAGAAAAACTGTTTTTT
CASSEQGEKLFF
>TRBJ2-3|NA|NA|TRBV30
TGTGCCTGGAGAACTGTAGGGGGAAGAGATACGCAGTATTTT
CAWRTVGGRDTQYF
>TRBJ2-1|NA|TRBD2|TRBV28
TGTGCCAGCAGAACAGCGGGAGGGTATCGCAATGAGCAGTTCTTC
CASRTAGGYRNEQFF
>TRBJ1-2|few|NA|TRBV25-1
TGTGCCAGCAGTGAAGGGAGACGACATTATGGCTACACCTTC
CASSEGRRHYGYTF
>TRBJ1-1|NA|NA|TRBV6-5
TGTGCCAGCACCCAGGGTGTTGGCACTGAAGCTTTCTTT
CASTQGVGTEAFF
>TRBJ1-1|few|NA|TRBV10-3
TGTGCCATCAGTGAGTTTCGCCGGGACACGAACACTGAAGCTTTCTTT
CAISEFRRDTNTEAFF
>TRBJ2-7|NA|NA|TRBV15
TGTGCCACCAGCAGAGAGGCAGGTCTCTACGAGCAGTACTTC
CATSREAGLYEQYF
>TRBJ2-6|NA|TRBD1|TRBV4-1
TGCGCCAGCAGCCATCCTAGGGACAGGGACTCTGGGGCCAACGTCCTGACTTTC
CASSHPRDRDSGANVLTF
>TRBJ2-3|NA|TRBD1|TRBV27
TGTGCCAGCAGTCTTGGGACAGGGAAGGATACGCAGTATTTT
CASSLGTGKDTQYF
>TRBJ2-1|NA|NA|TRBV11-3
TGTGCCAGCAGCTTAGTTTCCTCCAATGAGCAGTTCTTC
CASSLVSSNEQFF
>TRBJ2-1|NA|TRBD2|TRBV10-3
TGTGCCATCAGAGCTCAACTAGCGGGAGGGCAGGATGAGCAGTTCTTC
CAIRAQLAGGQDEQFF
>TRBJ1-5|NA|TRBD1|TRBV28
TGTGCCAGCAGAGCCCCCCGGACAGGGGGTCAGCCCCAGCATTTT
CASRAPRTGGQPQHF
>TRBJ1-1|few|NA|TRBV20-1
TGCAGTGCTAGTATTAGCGATGAAGCTTTCTTT
CSASISDEAFF
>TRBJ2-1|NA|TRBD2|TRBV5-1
TGCGCCAGCAGCTACGGGACTAGCGGGCGCTCCTACAATGAGCAGTTCTTC
CASSYGTSGRSYNEQFF
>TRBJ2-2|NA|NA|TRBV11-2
TGTGCCAGCAGCCACGCCCGCCTAGATCACGGGGAGCTGTTTTTT
CASSHARLDHGELFF
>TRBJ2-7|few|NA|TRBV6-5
TGTGCCAGCAGTTATAGGGACGCGGGGGAGCAGTACTTC
CASSYRDAGEQYF
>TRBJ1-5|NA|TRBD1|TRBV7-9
TGTGCCAGCAGCTCGGGACAGGGAAGCAATCAGCCCCAGCATTTT
CASSSGQGSNQPQHF
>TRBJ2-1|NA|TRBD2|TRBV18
TGTGCCAGCTCACGACCCCCTCTGGGAGGGCCCGGGGATGAGCAGTTCTTC
CASSRPPLGGPGDEQFF